This section outlines one T cell receptor beta chain sequence together with its context. This CDR3 has 14 residues. V was cut by 1 base and J by 5 bases, with 12 bases left in between. Germline assignment: CDR1 MNHEY and CDR2 SVGAGI. The data are from a study of early T cells in non-severe SARS-CoV-2 infection. TCRdb called the 5' RACE reads again in MiXCR, with one record for every CDR3 protein. The sample holds tens of thousands of distinct CDR3 sequences, roughly 12% seen once. Material: whole blood, obtained at baseline. The origin of this receptor is an adult who was a healthcare worker with PCR-confirmed SARS-CoV-2 infection or an uninfected control (not recorded which). The chain carries TRBV6-5 and TRBJ2-7, with a tentative D call TRBD1 (5 bases). CDR3 protein: CASSYWQGSNEQYF. The CDR3 DNA reads as TGTGCCAGCAGTTACTGGCAGGGAAGCAACGAGCAGTACTTC.